The 10 T cell receptor beta chains below were found in one sample sequenced in a study of blood T cell repertoires in COVID-19. Profiling relied on immunoSEQ multiplex PCR, and the TCRdb table lists in-frame clones only, not all of them. Altogether roughly 120,000 clones are present, 80% to 90% being singletons, with the ten largest covering about 15%. The specimen sequenced was peripheral blood. The receptors were gathered from an older woman with acute or convalescent COVID-19.

The V and J genes are TRBV27 and TRBJ2-5, with D perhaps TRBD1 (6 bases). Germline loops: CDR1 MNHEY, CDR2 SMNVEV (reference sequence). Trimming shortened V by 4 bases and J by 1 base, and 10 bases separated the two germline ends. CDR3 size: 14 residues. In DNA, the CDR3 is TGTGCCAGCAGTTACGGACAGCCCCAAGAGACCCAGTACTTC. This encodes CASSYGQPQETQYF.

This clone was observed a handful of times. As DNA, the CDR3 is TGTGCCAGCAGCCCAGGGTTCTACCAAGAGACCCAGTACTTC. Translated: CASSPGFYQETQYF. The chain carries TRBV5-6 and TRBJ2-5; TRBD1 is a possible D gene (5 bases). Germline assignment: CDR1 SGHDT and CDR2 YYEEEE. This CDR3 is 14 amino acids long. The V end lost 4 bases, the J end lost 0 bases, and 10 bases lay between the germline ends.

In regard to this clone: Within the sample, other DNA sequences also encode this same CDR3. As DNA, the CDR3 is TGTGCCAGCAGCTCCCTCAGCGGGGGGGCGTCTGAGCAGTTCTTC. This encodes CASSSLSGGASEQFF. This chain joins TRBV7-3 and TRBJ2-1; 10 bases line up with TRBD2. The ends lost 4 bases at V and 9 bases at J; junction bases unmatched: 9. Germline V CDR1 and CDR2: SGHTA, FQGTGA. The CDR3 runs to 15 residues.

This chain uses TRBV11-3 with TRBJ2-3, with 12 nucleotides matching TRBD2. The CDR3 runs to 17 residues. Germline CDR1 and CDR2: SGHNT and YENEEA. V was clipped by 3 bases and J by 0 bases; unmatched bases: 4. The CDR3 here is CASSFPGLAGSTDTQYF. In DNA, the CDR3 is TGTGCCAGCAGCTTTCCCGGACTAGCGGGAAGCACAGATACGCAGTATTTT.

The chain couples TRBV12-3 or TRBV12-4 to TRBJ1-5; D gene ambiguous. V was cut by 3 bases and J by 5 bases, with 5 bases left in between. This CDR3 is 12 amino acids long. The CDR3 DNA reads as TGTGCCAGCAGTTTTCATCATCAGCCCCAGCATTTT. Translating it yields CASSFHHQPQHF.

The V and J genes are TRBV24-1 and TRBJ1-2, with 8 bases matching TRBD1. Per germline, CDR1 KGHDR and CDR2 SFDVKD. With V trimmed by 2 bases and J by 3 bases, 4 bases remained unmatched. The CDR3 has 15 residues. CDR3 sequence reads: CATSDYGQGDYGYTF. The CDR3 DNA follows: TGTGCCACCAGTGATTATGGACAGGGTGACTATGGCTACACCTTC.

The chain links TRBV2 to TRBJ2-7; D is possibly TRBD1 (6 bases). The germline V and J ends were trimmed by 5 bases and 7 bases, with 18 bases remaining between them. Germline CDR1 is SNHLY and CDR2 is FYNNEI. The CDR3 runs 14 residues. CDR3 sequence reads: CASSTGPQLSEQYF. The CDR3 DNA reads as TGTGCCAGCAGTACAGGGCCCCAATTAAGTGAGCAGTACTTC. Together with reference TRBV2 and TRBJ2-7, the CDR3 gives the full variable domain: EPEVTQTPSHQVTQMGQEVILRCVPISNHLYFYWYRQILGQKVEFLVSFYNNEISEKSEIFDDQFSVERPDGSNFTLKIRSTKLEDSAMYFCASSTGPQLSEQYFGPGTRLTVT.

The chain joins TRBV7-8 to TRBJ1-1; 7 positions agree with TRBD1. J was trimmed by 11 bases and V by 5 bases; bases with no gene match: 17. Germline V CDR1 and CDR2: SGHVS, FQNEAQ. This CDR3 region has 15 residues. The CDR3 nucleotides read TGTGCCAGCAGCCCGACCACTTACAGGGGCGGGCAGGCTTTCTTT. Amino acid sequence: CASSPTTYRGGQAFF.

V usage is TRBV9 and J usage is TRBJ2-7; 9 bases align to TRBD1. J lost 2 bases, V lost 4 bases, and 4 bases had no gene match. There are 14 residues in the CDR3. From germline, CDR1 is SGDLS and CDR2 YYNGEE. DNA of the CDR3: TGTGCCAGCAGCAGGCGACAGGGGGCCTACGAGCAGTACTTC. This codes for CASSRRQGAYEQYF. The variable domain in full, completed from reference TRBV9 and TRBJ2-7, reads DSGVTQTPKHLITATGQRVTLRCSPRSGDLSVYWYQQSLDQGLQFLIQYYNGEERAKGNILERFSAQQFPDLHSELNLSSLELGDSALYFCASSRRQGAYEQYFGPGTRLTVT.

This clone was counted a single time. The chain joins TRBV19 to TRBJ2-7; D is unclear. Trimming removed 1 base from V and 3 bases from J, with 4 bases in between. The CDR3 contains 12 residues. Germline lookup yields CDR1 LNHDA and CDR2 SQIVND (reference sequence). CDR3 protein: CASSIGGYEQYF. DNA for the CDR3: TGTGCCAGTAGTATAGGAGGCTACGAGCAGTACTTC. Together with reference TRBV19 and TRBJ2-7, the CDR3 gives the full variable domain: DGGITQSPKYLFRKEGQNVTLSCEQNLNHDAMYWYRQDPGQGLRLIYYSQIVNDFQKGDIAEGYSVSREKKESFPLTVTSAQKNPTAFYLCASSIGGYEQYFGPGTRLTVT.